Below are 14 T cell receptor beta chains sequenced from a single sample in a study of shared clonotypes between healthy human individuals. CD45RO-negative, CCR7-selected cells formed the naive CD8 fraction, which excluded terminally differentiated effector memory CD45RA+ cells. Clones were sequenced by immunoSEQ multiplex PCR, and TCRdb holds only the in-frame ones, with some missing. The sample lists millions of clones; about 95% were seen once. Sequences were obtained from naive CD8+ T cells sorted from blood. All receptors come from a man younger than 30 in good health.

The chain recombines TRBV7-9 with TRBJ1-2; TRBD1 is a possible D gene (5 bases). Looked up from germline, CDR1 is SEHNR and CDR2 is FQNEAQ (reference sequence). The CDR3 contains 15 residues. V lost 1 base and J 2 bases, leaving 11 bases between the germline ends. The DNA for the CDR3 is TGTGCCAGCAGCTTAGTATTAGGGGTCAACTATGGCTACACCTTC. Amino acid sequence: CASSLVLGVNYGYTF.

The rearrangement links TRBV19 to TRBJ2-5; D perhaps matches TRBD1 (5 bases). V lost 5 bases and J 2 bases, leaving 12 bases between the germline ends. The germline CDR1 and CDR2 sequences are LNHDA and SQIVND (reference sequence). The CDR3 covers 14 residues. In nucleotides, the CDR3 is TGTGCCAGTAGTTCGCGACAGCTTCAAGAGACCCAGTACTTC. Translation gives CASSSRQLQETQYF.

V gene TRBV4-1 combines with J gene TRBJ2-7; the match to TRBD2 covers 9 bases. Germline CDR1 reads MGHRA; CDR2 reads YSYEKL. V trimming: 4 bases; J trimming: 3 bases; junction bases outside the gene matches: 4. The CDR3 has 14 residues. The CDR3 reads CASSLGLADYEQYF. The CDR3 nucleotides read TGCGCCAGCAGCCTGGGACTAGCAGACTACGAGCAGTACTTC.

As to this clone: At the DNA level, this CDR3 is encoded by other sequences in the same sample as well. This rearrangement joins TRBV19 to TRBJ1-1, with 8 bases matching TRBD1. Trimming removed 5 bases from V and 5 bases from J; junction bases left unmatched: 4. This CDR3 spans 13 amino acids. Germline lookup yields CDR1 LNHDA and CDR2 SQIVND (reference sequence). CDR3 region: CASSLDRETEAFF. CDR3 coding DNA: TGTGCCAGTAGTTTGGACAGGGAGACTGAAGCTTTCTTT.

This chain links TRBV6-1 with TRBJ2-7; D remains ambiguous. The CDR3 is 15 residues long. Germline V lookup: CDR1 MNHNS, CDR2 SASEGT. Trimming pared 2 bases from V and 2 bases from J, leaving 13 bases between. CDR3 sequence: CASSERWPFTYEQYF. In nucleotides, the CDR3 is TGTGCCAGCAGTGAACGTTGGCCCTTTACCTACGAGCAGTACTTC.

The chain links TRBV19 to TRBJ1-2; the D gene is possibly TRBD1 (5 bases). The V end lost 6 bases, the J end lost 8 bases, and 19 bases lay between the germline ends. In germline, CDR1 is LNHDA, CDR2 SQIVND (reference sequence). This CDR3 comprises 14 residues. CDR3 bases: TGTGCCAGTAGAAGACAAGGGGCCCCTAGAGGCTACACCTTC. It is translated as CASRRQGAPRGYTF.

This chain connects TRBV5-4 to TRBJ1-2; a possible D gene is TRBD1 (5 bases). The germline V and J ends were trimmed by 4 bases and 8 bases, with 15 bases remaining between them. This CDR3 is 13 amino acids long. In germline, CDR1 is SGHNT, CDR2 YYREEE (reference sequence). CDR3 sequence (DNA): TGTGCCAGCAGCCCCGGGGGGGTCCTCGGCTACACCTTC. It is translated as CASSPGGVLGYTF. Full variable domain (rest looked up from reference TRBV5-4 and TRBJ1-2): ETGVTQSPTHLIKTRGQQVTLRCSSQSGHNTVSWYQQALGQGPQFIFQYYREEENGRGNFPPRFSGLQFPNYSSELNVNALELDDSALYLCASSPGGVLGYTFGSGTRLTVV.

Only one count was recorded for this clone. The V gene is TRBV11-2, the J gene TRBJ2-2; D call uncertain. This CDR3 region has 14 residues. Trimming removed 5 bases from V and 2 bases from J, with 9 bases in between. Germline values: CDR1 SGHAT, CDR2 FQNNGV. The DNA for the CDR3 is TGTGCCAGCAGCATGACTGGCAACACCGGGGAGCTGTTTTTT. This sequence encodes CASSMTGNTGELFF.

This clone occurred once. The same CDR3 is also encoded by other DNA sequences in this sample. The chain carries TRBV6-5 and TRBJ1-1, with 11 bases fitting TRBD1. V lost 6 bases, J lost 5 bases, and 5 bases stayed unmatched. CDR1 is MNHEY, CDR2 SVGAGI, per germline. The CDR3 consists of 14 residues. The CDR3 loop is CASSPGTGGTEAFF. The CDR3 region has the DNA TGTGCCAGCAGCCCCGGGACAGGGGGAACTGAAGCTTTCTTT.

This chain uses TRBV27 with TRBJ2-1; D gene ambiguous. CDR3 length equals 16 residues. With 3 bases removed from V and 2 bases from J, the gap between germline ends came to 14 bases. Germline V gene lookup returns CDR1 MNHEY and CDR2 SMNVEV (reference sequence). CDR3 nucleotide sequence: TGTGCCAGCAGTTTGGCCGGACCCCATCCCTACAATGAGCAGTTCTTC. This translates into CASSLAGPHPYNEQFF.

The CDR3 sequence is CASSPALAGRYNEQFF. CDR3 in DNA: TGTGCCAGCAGCCCCGCTCTAGCGGGAAGGTACAATGAGCAGTTCTTC. The chain recombines TRBV9 with TRBJ2-1; 9 bases are shared with TRBD2. This CDR3 spans 16 amino acids. CDR1 and CDR2 from the germline V gene are SGDLS and YYNGEE. The J segment lost 4 bases and the V segment lost 4 bases, leaving 9 bases of the junction unmatched.

V and J are TRBV11-2 and TRBJ2-1; TRBD1 aligns across 11 bases. V lost 5 bases, J lost 7 bases, and 1 base stayed unmatched. CDR1 and CDR2 from the germline V gene are SGHAT and FQNNGV. This CDR3 has 13 residues. CDR3 bases: TGTGCCAGCAGCAGGGACAGGGGGAATGAGCAGTTCTTC. Residues: CASSRDRGNEQFF.

J is TRBJ2-7 and V is TRBV9; D may be TRBD1 or TRBD2 (5 bases each). CDR1 is SGDLS, CDR2 YYNGEE, per germline. CDR3 length equals 16 residues. V was clipped by 3 bases and J by 4 bases, with 20 bases between them. This CDR3 reads CASSDHGAPSPYEQYF. CDR3 nucleotides: TGTGCCAGCAGCGACCACGGGGCCCCCTCTCCTTACGAGCAGTACTTC.

The V and J genes are TRBV13 and TRBJ2-7; D possibly matches TRBD1 or TRBD2 (8 bases each). Germline V gives CDR1 PRHDT, CDR2 FYEKMQ (reference sequence). V lost 4 bases and J lost 3, with 16 bases in between. The CDR3 extends over 15 amino acids. CDR3 sequence reads: CASSSQRGTGYEQYF. The CDR3 DNA reads TGTGCCAGCAGCTCCCAGCGGGGGACAGGCTACGAGCAGTACTTC.